The source of this TCR beta chain is a study of T cell changes during pregnancy in multiple sclerosis. V lost 0 bases, J lost 4 bases, and 4 bases stayed unmatched. Germline V gene data show CDR1 as SGHRS and CDR2 as YFSETQ. This CDR3 has 15 residues. Libraries were prepared by immunoSEQ multiplex PCR; TCRdb keeps only in-frame clonotypes and omits some of them. Here the sample spans more than 85,000 clones, around 94% being singletons. This material consisted of peripheral blood, taken after pregnancy. The chain couples TRBV5-1 to TRBJ2-7, with 10 bases aligning to TRBD2. This clonotype was sampled from a female donor in good health, enrolled as a control in a pregnancy study. In nucleotides, the CDR3 is TGCGCCAGCAGCTTGGCTAGCGGGGGCCTTTACGAGCAGTACTTC. This codes for CASSLASGGLYEQYF.